The clone carrying this T cell receptor (beta chain) was observed a handful of times. Its antigen remains unidentified. The germline V gene encodes CDR1 SEHNR and CDR2 FQNEAQ (reference sequence). The CDR3 totals 16 residues. V was pared by 5 bases and J by 3 bases, with 17 bases between. This entry belongs to a study of T cell repertoires in cytomegalovirus infection. The wider study: Public TCR beta signature analysis indicated the presence of both CMV infection and matching HLA type.

TCRdb passed the reads through MiXCR, listing each CDR3 protein once. The profile shows roughly 760,000 distinct CDR3 sequences, less than 40% of them singletons. The study, taken as a whole, reports: Summed frequency of shared TCR beta families picked out CMV carriers who also had the relevant HLA.

Specimen: PBMCs. The chain combines TRBV7-9 with TRBJ2-4, with D maybe TRBD1 (5 bases). This TCR came from a human donor in good health (CMV status not recorded). Some clones in this sample may be carry-over from other donors' samples. CDR3 in amino acids: CASSGAQTEDKNIQYF. CDR3 DNA sequence: TGTGCCAGCAGCGGGGCGCAAACCGAGGACAAAAACATTCAGTACTTC.